This T cell receptor (beta chain) was sequenced in a study of radiation and T cells in renal cell carcinoma (dated by TCRdb to 2018 to 2021). With regard to the full study: In total, 50 to 55 samples underwent TCR beta sequencing: approximately 26 tumors plus 27 peripheral blood samples. The last blood draw occurred 4 weeks after radiation, at the same time as nephrectomy. Across all 55 or so samples, approximately 4,000,000 unique CDR3 nucleotide sequences, encoding 2.5 million to 3 million unique CDR3 amino acid sequences, were identified.

For CDR1 and CDR2, the germline V gene lists SGDLS and YYNGEE. V loses 3 bases, J loses 2 bases, and the germline ends lie 7 bases apart. The CDR3 runs 13 residues from the cysteine to the phenylalanine. Of all the DNA, just the CDR3 is kept, 39 bases in frame from base 1. To note about this clone: No cognate antigen has been identified for it. No per-base quality is available; no much larger clone lies one base away.

Results the study describes overall, beyond this receptor: The single-armed trial design could not address effects of radiation dose or scheduling on the TCR repertoire. No pretreatment tumor biopsies were available, so the baseline intratumoral presence of clonotypes could not be determined. In blood, the top tumor clonotypes increased between baseline and 2 weeks post-radiation and then shrank by 4 weeks, which suggests that tumor-resident clones expanded only transiently. Dynamics of the blood repertoire were not tracked past 4 weeks after treatment.

The time point label on this specimen signifies: blood 4 weeks post-SBRT, at nephrectomy. The treatment or condition label for this specimen denotes: 15 Gy SBRT to primary tumor, nephrectomy 4 weeks later. The samples were obtained from a clinical trial, where primary renal cell carcinomas were treated with 15 Gy stereotactic body radiation therapy and then removed by nephrectomy 4 weeks afterward. To track tumor-enriched clonotypes, serial peripheral blood was sampled from radiation-treated patients at baseline and at 2 weeks and 4 weeks after SBRT. All patients had renal cell carcinoma with clear cell pathology. The QIAamp DNA Blood Mini Kit (Qiagen) was used to prepare genomic DNA for TCR sequencing. Only samples passing all quality control checks were included in the analyses. Following the manufacturer's recommendations, the immunoSEQ kit was used to generate TCR beta libraries from genomic DNA. To prepare libraries, a first multiplex PCR with proprietary primers was run, followed by a second PCR that added unique barcodes, and a bead cleanup was done after each round. A kit-provided positive control reaction and a negative control reaction were included in every sample batch. The final libraries were assessed on an Agilent 4200 TapeStation D1000 ScreenTape, pooled by volume, and quantified by qPCR. An Illumina NextSeq500 fitted with a MidOutput 150-cycle cartridge performed the sequencing, running 156 Read1 cycles and 15 Index1 cycles with the kit's custom primers. The pooled library was loaded at about 1 pM, with a roughly 21% PhiX control spiked in. Per the authors' processing: Vendor-processed data were analyzed in R, with a clonotype defined as all T cells sharing the same CDR3 nucleotide sequence. For clone abundance analyses, frequencies were normalized to the 10,000 most abundant clones per sample. Before analysis, public T cell clones were removed, and these numbered fewer than six per sample on average. Tumor-enriched clonotypes and baseline blood-enriched clonotypes were defined as those with an abundance difference of at least 32-fold between compartments. Clonotypes expanded or contracted between blood time points were identified with a beta-binomial differential abundance model. Similarity between tumor and blood repertoires was quantified using the Baroni-Urbani and Buser coefficient, and groups were compared with two-tailed Wilcoxon tests in R. The table was pulled from immuneACCESS by TCRdb, which kept in-frame rearrangements only. Such tables lose some clones; where checked, under half of the loss comes from unresolved V genes, and the rest has no known cause. That table is the source of V, J and clone size, and D and trimming were worked out from the DNA. Present in this sample are about 150,000 clones, approximately 86% of which were seen just once. Around a sixth of the sample is taken by the ten largest.

This sequence was found in a woman between 50 and 59 years old with renal cell carcinoma. Recombination connected TRBV9 to TRBJ2-3, with no confident D gene call. Here the sequenced sample was blood, taken from a patient whose treatment included radiotherapy and nephrectomy. The CDR3 reads CASSGQNTDTQYF. In nucleotides, the sequence is TGTGCCAGCAGCGGCCAGAACACAGATACGCAGTATTTT.